The next 25 T cell receptor beta chains were all read from a single sample in a study of blood T cells in healthy people across ages. Sample-barcoded 5' priming and a J-beta primer mix drove a second PCR of 7 to 11 cycles. TCRdb re-analysed the 5' RACE reads in MiXCR, keeping a single row per CDR3 protein. Here the sample spans about 800,000 distinct CDR3 sequences, more than 20% being singletons. This same sample was also part of a study on T cells of mothers and their children.

Sequenced material: blood. These receptors came from a boy under 18 in good health.

There are a few counts of this clonotype. The chain has TRBV3-1 and TRBJ1-4; D perhaps matches TRBD1 (6 bases). Germline V gene sequence: CDR1 LGHDT, CDR2 YNNKEL (reference sequence). The CDR3 is made up of 17 amino acids. The V end was cut by 0 bases, the J end by 8 bases, with 19 bases between. The CDR3 DNA reads as TGTGCCAGCAGCCAAGAATACAGGGTGGGGGACGTGGAAAAACTGTTTTTT. Its translation: CASSQEYRVGDVEKLFF.

This chain links TRBV29-1 with TRBJ2-1; TRBD2 aligns across 9 bases. The germline V gene has CDR1 SQVTM and CDR2 ANQGSEA. Unmatched junction bases numbered 3, after V lost 4 bases and J lost 8 bases. The CDR3 contains 12 residues. CDR3 DNA: TGCAGCGTTGGGGGACTAGCCCATGAGCAGTTCTTC. It specifies CSVGGLAHEQFF.

The V gene is TRBV28, the J gene TRBJ2-3; 7 nucleotides align to TRBD1. The length of the CDR3 is 15 residues. Trimming removed 3 bases from V and 5 bases from J; junction bases left unmatched: 8. Germline CDR1 is MDHEN and CDR2 is SYDVKM. CDR3 sequence (DNA): TGTGCCAGCAGTTTCGTAGGGGGCGCCGGAGATACGCAGTATTTT. It codes for CASSFVGGAGDTQYF.

The chain links TRBV10-3 to TRBJ2-4; D tentatively reads TRBD1 or TRBD2 (6 bases each). Trimming stripped 10 bases from V and 12 bases from J, with 19 bases between. CDR3 length: 12 residues. Germline V gene sequence: CDR1 ENHRY, CDR2 SYGVKD. The CDR3 region has the DNA TGTGCCACCCTAAGCCCATGGGGGGCTCAGTACTTC. Protein product: CATLSPWGAQYF.

This clonotype was picked up many times. The junction does not match germline at one end; this may be a read error. The chain couples TRBV7-2 to TRBJ2-1; 10 nucleotides match TRBD2. CDR3 length equals 16 residues. The germline gives CDR1 SGHTA, CDR2 FQGNSA. The CDR3: CASSLGLAGAYNEQFF. CDR3 nucleotide sequence: TGTGCCAGCAGTTTAGGGCTAGCGGGAGCCTACAATGAGCAGTTCTTC.

This chain connects TRBV7-2 to TRBJ2-7; D is unresolved. Trimming removed 0 bases from V and 6 bases from J, with 9 bases in between. This CDR3 spans 13 amino acids. The germline CDR1 and CDR2 sequences are SGHTA and FQGNSA. The CDR3 reads CASSLALAAEQYF. In nucleotides, the CDR3 is TGTGCCAGCAGCTTAGCGCTGGCAGCCGAGCAGTACTTC. Full variable domain (missing parts from reference TRBV7-2 and TRBJ2-7): GAGVSQSPSNKVTEKGKDVELRCDPISGHTALYWYRQSLGQGLEFLIYFQGNSAPDKSGLPSDRFSAERTGGSVSTLTIQRTQQEDSAVYLCASSLALAAEQYFGPGTRLTVT.

Only a few counts were recorded for this clonotype. J is TRBJ2-5 and V is TRBV2; D assignment may be TRBD1 or TRBD2 (5 bases each). The germline CDR1 and CDR2 sequences are SNHLY and FYNNEI. The V and J ends lost 6 bases and 7 bases respectively, with 21 bases between them. The CDR3 length is 15 residues. CDR3 bases: TGTGCCAGCAGCCCCGGGACCCTCGCGGGTGGGACCCAGTACTTC. This gives the protein CASSPGTLAGGTQYF. Full variable domain (rest looked up from reference TRBV2 and TRBJ2-5): EPEVTQTPSHQVTQMGQEVILRCVPISNHLYFYWYRQILGQKVEFLVSFYNNEISEKSEIFDDQFSVERPDGSNFTLKIRSTKLEDSAMYFCASSPGTLAGGTQYFGPGTRLLVL.

This clonotype was seen a handful of times. This rearrangement joins TRBV29-1 to TRBJ2-7, with 7 bases that match TRBD1. This CDR3 is 15 amino acids long. Germline V gives CDR1 SQVTM, CDR2 ANQGSEA. The V gene end was trimmed by 6 bases and the J gene end by 3 bases; junction bases not matched to a gene: 14. The CDR3: CSVRVTGLTGYEQYF. In DNA form, the CDR3 reads TGCAGCGTGAGGGTGACAGGGTTAACAGGCTACGAGCAGTACTTC.

The sample holds a few counts of this clonotype. Here the CDR3 reads CASSQDSYLADTSETQYF. In DNA form, the CDR3 reads TGCGCCAGCAGCCAAGATAGTTACCTAGCGGACACCTCGGAGACCCAGTACTTC. V and J are TRBV4-3 and TRBJ2-5; 7 bases map to TRBD2. With V trimmed by 0 bases and J by 5 bases, 15 bases remained unmatched. The CDR3 spans 18 residues. Germline CDR1 LGHNA, CDR2 YSLEER.

The chain couples TRBV24-1 to TRBJ2-3; D is uncertain. CDR1 is KGHDR, CDR2 SFDVKD, per germline. This CDR3 comprises 11 residues. V lost 9 bases, J lost 2 bases, and 5 bases lay in between. The CDR3 DNA follows: TGTGCCACCGCAGTCACAGATACGCAGTATTTT. Its translation is CATAVTDTQYF.

This clonotype was detected a few times. This sequence joins TRBV7-8 and TRBJ2-4; 7 bases are shared with TRBD1. Germline CDR1 SGHVS, CDR2 FQNEAQ. The V and J ends lost 3 bases and 6 bases, in that order; junction bases with no gene match: 17. This CDR3 has 18 residues. The CDR3 sequence is CASSLAKLTGPGRNIQYF. CDR3 in DNA: TGTGCCAGCAGCTTGGCCAAGCTGACAGGGCCAGGGCGAAACATTCAGTACTTC.

The chain links TRBV27 to TRBJ1-3; D possibly corresponds to TRBD1 (5 bases). This CDR3 contains 16 residues. Trimming removed 4 bases from V and 0 bases from J, with 13 bases in between. Germline lookup yields CDR1 MNHEY and CDR2 SMNVEV (reference sequence). CDR3 DNA: TGTGCCAGCAGTTCAGAGGGGCCAAGCTCTGGAAACACCATATATTTT. Translation gives CASSSEGPSSGNTIYF.

This clonotype showed up just a few times. The chain is built from TRBV5-5 and TRBJ1-2; D unclear. V gave up 1 base and J gave up 2 bases, with 18 bases separating them. The CDR3 runs 17 residues. Germline CDR1 reads SGHKS; CDR2 reads YYEKEE (reference sequence). Written as DNA, the CDR3 is TGTGCCAGCAGCTTGTTAGTGTGGCGCACCGAAAACTATGGCTACACCTTC. Translation: CASSLLVWRTENYGYTF. Based on the CDR3 plus reference TRBV5-5 and TRBJ1-2, the full variable domain is DAGVTQSPTHLIKTRGQQVTLRCSPISGHKSVSWYQQVLGQGPQFIFQYYEKEERGRGNFPDRFSARQFPNYSSELNVNALLLGDSALYLCASSLLVWRTENYGYTFGSGTRLTVV.

The chain uses TRBV20-1 and TRBJ2-6; 7 nucleotides agree with TRBD1. Germline assignment: CDR1 DFQATT and CDR2 SNEGSKA (reference sequence). J gave up 0 bases and V 6 bases, and 5 bases lay outside the gene matches. The CDR3 sequence is 15 residues long. As DNA, the CDR3 is TGCAGTGCCAGACAGGGTCTCTCTGGGGCCAACGTCCTGACTTTC. Translating it yields CSARQGLSGANVLTF.

Only a few counts were recorded for this clonotype. The chain links TRBV7-2 to TRBJ1-2; D remains unclear. V was trimmed by 0 bases and J by 0 bases, leaving 8 bases between them. The CDR3 has 15 amino acids. Germline V gene data show CDR1 as SGHTA and CDR2 as FQGNSA. The CDR3 DNA sequence: TGTGCCAGCAGCTTAGCGCCAGCCCCTAACTATGGCTACACCTTC. It codes for CASSLAPAPNYGYTF.

This clonotype was seen a few times. The V gene is TRBV29-1, the J gene TRBJ1-1; no clear D gene. Trimming pared 4 bases from V and 6 bases from J, leaving 9 bases between. This CDR3 spans 11 amino acids. Per germline, CDR1 SQVTM and CDR2 ANQGSEA. DNA of the CDR3: TGCAGCGTTGTTCTAGGGCCTGAAGCTTTCTTT. It yields the protein CSVVLGPEAFF.

The V call is TRBV7-2, the J call TRBJ2-5; no clear D gene. Near its end, the DNA agrees better with TRBJ2-1, so the J call may be wrong. Germline V gene data show CDR1 as SGHTA and CDR2 as FQGNSA. The CDR3 is made up of 14 amino acids. CDR3 protein: CASSLVVGKNEQFF. CDR3 bases: TGTGCCAGCAGCTTAGTTGTTGGGAAGAATGAGCAGTTCTTC.

This chain connects TRBV27 to TRBJ1-4; D is unresolved. The CDR3 is 14 residues long. Between the trimmed V and J ends, which lost 5 bases and 6 bases, there was a span of 13 bases. Germline lookup yields CDR1 MNHEY and CDR2 SMNVEV (reference sequence). CDR3 in amino acids: CASSPWSTDEKLFF. In nucleotides, the CDR3 is TGTGCCAGCAGTCCGTGGTCCACAGATGAAAAACTGTTTTTT. The full variable domain, completed using reference TRBV27 and TRBJ1-4, is EAQVTQNPRYLITVTGKKLTVTCSQNMNHEYMSWYRQDPGLGLRQIYYSMNVEVTDKGDVPEGYKVSRKEKRNFPLILESPSPNQTSLYFCASSPWSTDEKLFFGSGTQLSVL.

V gene TRBV12-3 or TRBV12-4 combines with J gene TRBJ2-1; 8 nucleotides match TRBD2. The CDR3 spans 17 residues. Trimming cost V 7 bases and J 7 bases; bases outside gene matches: 18. The CDR3 spells CASTLKTGTRYVNEQFF. The CDR3 DNA reads as TGTGCCAGCACCCTAAAGACGGGGACTAGGTATGTGAATGAGCAGTTCTTC.

This clonotype occurred a few times. The chain uses TRBV7-2 and TRBJ1-5; 9 positions agree with TRBD1. V dropped 5 bases and J dropped 2; count of bases not matched to a gene: 7. The V gene's germline CDR1 is SGHTA and CDR2 FQGNSA. There are 16 residues in the CDR3. The CDR3, as DNA: TGTGCCAGCAGCCCTGACAGGGGGGGGGGCAATCAGCCCCAGCATTTT. It translates to CASSPDRGGGNQPQHF.

The rearrangement joins TRBV12-3 or TRBV12-4 to TRBJ2-1; D is unresolved. This CDR3 has 10 amino acids. The V gene lost 8 bases and the J gene lost 7 bases, with 6 bases spanning the gap. CDR3 in amino acids: CASSINEQFF. The CDR3 nucleotides read TGTGCCAGCTCAATAAATGAGCAGTTCTTC.

The gene calls are TRBV20-1 and TRBJ2-7; no firm D call. Germline V gives CDR1 DFQATT, CDR2 SNEGSKA (reference sequence). The CDR3 is 13 amino acids. V was clipped by 0 bases and J by 6 bases, with 12 bases between them. The CDR3 coding sequence is TGCAGTGCTAGAGAACTCACGCCAGCCGAGCAGTACTTC. Translating it yields CSARELTPAEQYF.

The CDR3 DNA follows: TGTGCCAGCAGCCAGACCTTCACGCTCTCCTACGAGCAGTACTTC. It is translated as CASSQTFTLSYEQYF. J is TRBJ2-5 and V is TRBV3-1; no definite D call. Matching the DNA end better, TRBJ2-7 makes the J call doubtful. Germline V gene sequence: CDR1 LGHDT, CDR2 YNNKEL (reference sequence). The CDR3 runs 15 residues.

On this clonotype itself: An end of the junction differs from the germline gene, which may be a read error. The chain employs TRBV29-1 and TRBJ2-7, with TRBD1 as a possible D gene (6 bases). Germline CDR1 reads SQVTM; CDR2 reads ANQGSEA. The CDR3 has 18 residues. The CDR3, as DNA: TGCAGCGTGGAAGAGGGGGTGTGGAGCGACAAAGAATCCTACGAGCAGTACTTC. Encoded protein: CSVEEGVWSDKESYEQYF.

The gene calls are TRBV4-1 and TRBJ2-1; 9 nucleotides align to TRBD2. This CDR3 has 16 residues. V lost 5 bases and J lost 2; bases outside the gene matches: 7. The V gene's germline CDR1 is MGHRA and CDR2 YSYEKL. Written as DNA, the CDR3 is TGCGCCAGCAGCGAAATAGCGGGAGTTACCTACAATGAGCAGTTCTTC. Encoded protein: CASSEIAGVTYNEQFF.